This T cell receptor (beta chain) was sequenced during a study of blood T cell repertoires in COVID-19. Across the study: Spain, Italy and the United States supplied samples that represented acute and convalescent COVID-19. T cells, B-cell-depleted T cells, or PBMCs supplied cDNA or gDNA.

Clones were sequenced by immunoSEQ multiplex PCR, and TCRdb holds only the in-frame ones, with some missing. The table records about 250,000 clones, roughly four fifths of them present only once. Germline V gene sequence: CDR1 LNHDA, CDR2 SQIVND (reference sequence). The CDR3 covers 13 residues. Trimming left V 7 bases short and J 8 bases short, with 17 bases between. V is TRBV19 and J is TRBJ1-2; D not resolved. Material for sequencing was peripheral blood. This TCR was sampled from a man at least 80 years old with acute or convalescent COVID-19. In DNA, the CDR3 is TGTGCCAGTACCATGCCGGGGATCGGCGGCTACACCTTC. It codes for CASTMPGIGGYTF.